This is a list of T cell receptor beta chains from one sample in a study of cytomegalovirus exposure and HLA in healthy donors. Profiling relied on immunoSEQ multiplex PCR, and the TCRdb table lists in-frame clones only, not all of them. The sample shows some 170,000 clones, around 86% of them seen only once. What was sequenced was PBMCs. These receptor sequences come from a man between 18 and 35 years old in good health and CMV-seropositive. Both conserved end residues are part of each CDR3. D genes are given only for firm matches. The size of a clone is reported for some rows only, either as once, few or many, or as a class for expanded clones.

>.|TRBJ2-3|.|TRBV25-1
TGTGCCAGCACCTTATCAGGATCACTGCCAGATACGCAGTATTTT
CASTLSGSLPDTQYF
>.|TRBJ2-7|.|TRBV7-9
TGTGCCAGCAGCTCTTCTGCGAGCTCCTACGAGCAGTACTTC
CASSSSASSYEQYF
>.|TRBJ2-7|.|TRBV18
TGTGCCAGCTCCGAGGGTTGGACGGTCGATACCTACGAGCAGTACTTC
CASSEGWTVDTYEQYF
>.|TRBJ2-7|.|TRBV7-7
TGTGCTAGCAGCTTAGGGGTTGACAGTTCCCACGAGCAGTACTTC
CASSLGVDSSHEQYF
>.|TRBJ1-2|.|TRBV18
TGTGCCAGCTCAGAGGACAGTCTTACTGGCTACACCTTC
CASSEDSLTGYTF
>.|TRBJ2-7|.|TRBV6-6
TGTGCCAGCAGTTACGGGGGCCCTTTCTACGAGCAGTACTTC
CASSYGGPFYEQYF
>few|TRBJ2-2|.|TRBV6-5
TGTGCCAGCAGTTACGGGGCGGCCTCGAACACCGGGGAGCTGTTTTTT
CASSYGAASNTGELFF
>.|TRBJ1-2|.|TRBV9
TGTGCCAGCAGCCTGCAGGGACTTCCTAACTATGGCTACACCTTC
CASSLQGLPNYGYTF
>.|TRBJ2-7|TRBD2|TRBV7-9
TGTGCCAGCAGCGCCGGACTAGCGGGAGTTTACGAGCAGTACTTC
CASSAGLAGVYEQYF
>once|TRBJ2-7|.|TRBV5-4
TGTGCCAGCAGCTTTAGAACAGGGTGGCGGGAGTTGGCACGATACGAGCAGTACTTC
CASSFRTGWRELARYEQYF
>.|TRBJ2-1|TRBD1|TRBV4-3
TGCGCCAGCAGCCCCGGACAGGGAGAAGGCGAGCAGTTCTTC
CASSPGQGEGEQFF
>.|TRBJ2-3|.|TRBV18
TGTGCCAGCTCACCACTCGGACAGCTTACAGATACGCAGTATTTT
CASSPLGQLTDTQYF
>.|TRBJ2-1|TRBD1|TRBV2
TGTGCCAGCAGTGCGGACAGGTTCAATGAGCAGTTCTTC
CASSADRFNEQFF
>.|TRBJ2-2|.|TRBV5-6
TGTGCCAGCAGCTTCAGATGGCGGCACGGGGAGCTGTTTTTT
CASSFRWRHGELFF
>.|TRBJ2-3|TRBD2|TRBV4-2
TGTGCCAGCAGCCAAGATGGAGGGACTAGAGCAGATACGCAGTATTTT
CASSQDGGTRADTQYF
>once|TRBJ2-1|.|TRBV6-5
TGTGCCAGCAAAAAGGGGGGGGTGGATGAGCAGTTCTTC
CASKKGGVDEQFF
>.|TRBJ2-3|.|TRBV4-2
TGTGCCAGCAGCCAAGAAGGGCGGCGCCCCGGGGGAGATACGCAGTATTTT
CASSQEGRRPGGDTQYF
>once|TRBJ2-1|.|TRBV4-1
TGCGCCAGCAGCTTGACAGACTACAATGAGCAGTTCTTC
CASSLTDYNEQFF
>.|TRBJ2-1|TRBD2|TRBV15
TGTGCCACCAGCTCCGGACTAGCGGGGGGCAGCAATGAGCAGTTCTTC
CATSSGLAGGSNEQFF
>once|TRBJ2-3|TRBD2|TRBV27
TGTGCCAGCAGTTCAAGCGGGAGCCCAGATACGCAGTATTTT
CASSSSGSPDTQYF
>.|TRBJ2-5|.|TRBV15
TGTGCCGCCGGAGCGGGTTCTCAAGAGACCCAGTACTTC
CAAGAGSQETQYF
>.|TRBJ1-2|.|TRBV4-1
TGCGCCAGCAGCCAAGATCGGGGGGCTAACTATGGCTACACCTTC
CASSQDRGANYGYTF
>.|TRBJ2-3|.|TRBV30
TGTGCCTGGGCGGACACGGGTACGCAGTATTTT
CAWADTGTQYF
>.|TRBJ2-7|.|TRBV11-2
TGTGCCAGCAGCTTGAGGAACGCCGAGCAGTACTTC
CASSLRNAEQYF
>.|TRBJ2-3|TRBD1|TRBV5-1
TGCGCCAGCAGCCCGGCGACAGGGGGCGCAGATACGCAGTATTTT
CASSPATGGADTQYF
>.|TRBJ2-3|TRBD2|TRBV5-1
TGCGCCAGCAGCTACGGGGAGGGTACGCAGTATTTT
CASSYGEGTQYF
>once|TRBJ1-1|.|TRBV9
TGTGCCAGCAGCGGGGGACACCCTTTCGTTTTT
CASSGGHPFVF
>.|TRBJ1-4|.|TRBV13
TGTGCCAGCAGCTTAAAGGAGCCTAATGAAAAACTGTTTTTT
CASSLKEPNEKLFF
>.|TRBJ2-5|TRBD2|TRBV7-6
TGTGCCAGCAGGACTAGCGGGTTTCAAGAGACCCAGTACTTC
CASRTSGFQETQYF
>.|TRBJ1-1|.|TRBV6-5
TGTGCCAGCAGGGGGACATCGGGATGGAACACTGAAGCTTTCTTT
CASRGTSGWNTEAFF
>.|TRBJ2-2|.|TRBV27
TGTGCCAGCAGTCTACGGGGCACCGGGGAGCTGTTTTTT
CASSLRGTGELFF
>.|TRBJ1-3|.|TRBV29-1
TGCAGCGCACGGACGGGAGCTGGAAACACCATATATTTT
CSARTGAGNTIYF
>.|TRBJ2-1|.|TRBV30
TGTGCCTGGAGCGAGTACGGGTATGAGCAGTTCTTC
CAWSEYGYEQFF
>.|TRBJ2-2|.|TRBV5-1
TGCGCCAGCAGCTTGTCCTTTCGTGGCCCGAACACCGGGGAGCTGTTTTTT
CASSLSFRGPNTGELFF
>.|TRBJ2-7|.|TRBV4-3
TGCGCCAGCAGCCCAAGGCAGGGGTTCCACGAGCAGTACTTC
CASSPRQGFHEQYF
>once|TRBJ2-7|.|TRBV7-8
TGTGCCAGCAGCACCCCTCCAGGAGGGGGCAGCGAGCAGTACTTC
CASSTPPGGGSEQYF